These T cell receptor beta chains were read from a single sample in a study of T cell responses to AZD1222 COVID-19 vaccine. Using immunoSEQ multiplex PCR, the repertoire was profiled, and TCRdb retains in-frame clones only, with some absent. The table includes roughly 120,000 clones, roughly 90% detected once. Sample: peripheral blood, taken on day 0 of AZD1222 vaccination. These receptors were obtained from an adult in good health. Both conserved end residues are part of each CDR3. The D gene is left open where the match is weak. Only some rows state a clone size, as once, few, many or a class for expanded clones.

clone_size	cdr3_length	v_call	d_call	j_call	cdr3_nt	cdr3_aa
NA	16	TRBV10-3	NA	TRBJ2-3	TGTGCCGGCGGTGGGACTGGGTACCAGGACACAGATACGCAGTATTTT	CAGGGTGYQDTDTQYF
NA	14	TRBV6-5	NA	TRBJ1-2	TGTGCCAGCAGTTACCAGGGGCTGGGCTATGGCTACACCTTC	CASSYQGLGYGYTF
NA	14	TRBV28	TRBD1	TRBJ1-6	TGTGCCAGCAGCCAACAGGGGTTTAATTCACCCCTCCACTTT	CASSQQGFNSPLHF
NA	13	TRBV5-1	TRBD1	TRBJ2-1	TGCGCCAGCAGCTTTCTTCCCCGGGACAGGGGCTTCTTC	CASSFLPRDRGFF
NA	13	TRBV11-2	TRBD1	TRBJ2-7	TGTGCCAGCCGGAACAGGGGGCTTTACGAGCAGTACTTC	CASRNRGLYEQYF
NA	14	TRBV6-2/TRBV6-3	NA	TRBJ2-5	TGTGCCAGCAGTTACCAGACTAGAGAAGAGACCCAGTACTTC	CASSYQTREETQYF
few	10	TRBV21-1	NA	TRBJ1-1	TGTGCCAGCACGGCAACTGAAGCTTTCTTT	CASTATEAFF
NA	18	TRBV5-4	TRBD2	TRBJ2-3	TGTGCCAGCAGCCCGGCCTATTCTAGCGGGGGGCGCACAGATACGCAGTATTTT	CASSPAYSSGGRTDTQYF
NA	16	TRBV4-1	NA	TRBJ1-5	TGCGCCAGCAGCCAAGAAGGAGGTCATAGCAATCAGCCCCAGCATTTT	CASSQEGGHSNQPQHF
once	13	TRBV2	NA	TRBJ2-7	TGTGCCAGCAACTGGGACGCTTCCTACGAGCAGTACTTC	CASNWDASYEQYF
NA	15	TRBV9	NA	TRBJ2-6	TGTGCCAGCAGCGGGTCGTACTCTGGGGCCAACGTCCTGACTTTC	CASSGSYSGANVLTF
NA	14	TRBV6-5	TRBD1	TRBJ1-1	TGTGCCAGCAGTCTGGGACAGACGAGCACTGAAGCTTTCTTT	CASSLGQTSTEAFF
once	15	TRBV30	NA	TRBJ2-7	TGTGCCTGGAGTGCGGGACACGCAAGCTCCTACGAGCAGTACTTC	CAWSAGHASSYEQYF
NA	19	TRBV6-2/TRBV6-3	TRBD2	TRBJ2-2	TGTGCCAGCAGTTACCCACGGACTAGCGGGAGGGCCATCGCCGGGGAGCTGTTTTTT	CASSYPRTSGRAIAGELFF
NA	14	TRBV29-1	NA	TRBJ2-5	TGCAGCGTTGTGTGGGGACTCTTTCTCACCCGGCCCGACTTC	CSVVWGLFLTRPDF
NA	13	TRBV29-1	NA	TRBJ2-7	TGCAGCGTTGAAGACCGACAGACCTACGAGCAGTACTTC	CSVEDRQTYEQYF
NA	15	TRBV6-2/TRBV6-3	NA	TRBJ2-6	TGTGCCAGCAGTTACCGGGCCTACGGGGCCAACGTCCTGACTTTC	CASSYRAYGANVLTF
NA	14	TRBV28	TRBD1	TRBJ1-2	TGTGCCAGCAGTCCCGGGACAGCTAACTATGGCTACACCTTC	CASSPGTANYGYTF
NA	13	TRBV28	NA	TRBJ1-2	TGTGCCAGCAGCCTGGGACATCGTGCGGGCTACACCTTC	CASSLGHRAGYTF
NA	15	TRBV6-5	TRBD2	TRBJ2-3	TGTGCCAGCAGTTACCGGACTAGCGGGGGAGATACGCAGTATTTT	CASSYRTSGGDTQYF
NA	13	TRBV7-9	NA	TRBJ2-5	TGTGCCAGCAGGTTGGACGACCAAGAGACCCAGTACTTC	CASRLDDQETQYF
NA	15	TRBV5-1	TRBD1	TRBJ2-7	TGCGCCAGCAGCTATTCGACAGGGAGCTCCTACGAGCAGTACTTC	CASSYSTGSSYEQYF
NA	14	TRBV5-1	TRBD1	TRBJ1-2	TGCGCCAGCAGCTTGGGGACAGGTAGCTATGGCTACACCTTC	CASSLGTGSYGYTF
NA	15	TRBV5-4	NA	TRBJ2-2	TGTGCCAGCAGCTCTCGGACAGGGAGGGCCGGGGAGCTGTTTTTT	CASSSRTGRAGELFF
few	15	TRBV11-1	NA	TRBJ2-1	TGTGCCAGCAGCTTTTCGGCTAGCGAATACAATGAGCAGTTCTTC	CASSFSASEYNEQFF
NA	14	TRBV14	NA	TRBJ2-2	TGTGCCAGCAGCCAGTCCAGGACGCCTGGGGAGCTGTTTTTT	CASSQSRTPGELFF
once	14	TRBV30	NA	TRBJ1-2	TGTGCCTGGGCCAACCTCAGGGGAAACTATGGCTACACCTTC	CAWANLRGNYGYTF